These 30 T cell receptor beta chains originate from one sample sequenced in a study of blood T cells in healthy people across ages. The authors ran a second PCR of 7 to 11 cycles using a sample-barcoded 5' primer and a J-beta primer mix. MiXCR, run by TCRdb on the 5' RACE reads, gives a single entry per CDR3 protein. The sample lists roughly 650,000 distinct CDR3 sequences; about a third were seen once. The material sequenced was blood. These receptors all come from a woman of 80 years or more in good health.

This rearrangement joins TRBV27 to TRBJ1-1; weak D call: TRBD1 (5 bases). The CDR3 sequence is 17 residues long. The germline V and J ends were trimmed by 7 bases and 0 bases, with 21 bases remaining between them. Germline lookup yields CDR1 MNHEY and CDR2 SMNVEV (reference sequence). This CDR3 is CASTPKPRTPMNTEAFF. CDR3 DNA sequence: TGTGCCAGCACTCCAAAACCTCGGACACCGATGAACACTGAAGCTTTCTTT.

The chain couples TRBV10-3 to TRBJ2-1; 7 bases match TRBD1. The J call may be wrong; the DNA end is better matched by TRBJ2-7. The V gene's germline CDR1 is ENHRY and CDR2 SYGVKD. CDR3 length: 16 residues. The chain's CDR3 is CAISETRQGTLCEQYF. The CDR3 coding sequence is TGTGCCATCAGTGAGACCCGACAGGGAACCCTCTGCGAGCAGTACTTC.

The chain joins TRBV30 to TRBJ2-3; 7 bases line up with TRBD2. CDR1 and CDR2 from the germline V gene are GTSNPN and SVGIG (reference sequence). This CDR3 region has 15 residues. With 3 bases clipped from V and 2 bases from J, the junction kept 8 bases outside the gene matches. The CDR3 nucleotides read TGTGCCTGGAGCCTCAAGCGGGGACTCACAGATACGCAGTATTTT. Protein sequence: CAWSLKRGLTDTQYF. The full variable domain, its missing parts supplied by reference TRBV30 and TRBJ2-3, is SQTIHQWPATLVQPVGSPLSLECTVEGTSNPNLYWYRQAAGRGLQLLFYSVGIGQISSEVPQNLSASRPQDRQFILSSKKLLLSDSGFYLCAWSLKRGLTDTQYFGPGTRLTVL.

This clonotype occurred many times. The chain links TRBV29-1 to TRBJ1-4; D unresolved. CDR3 size: 11 residues. V was cut by 7 bases and J by 7 bases, with 10 bases left in between. CDR1 SQVTM and CDR2 ANQGSEA come from the germline V gene. The CDR3 spells CSARKLEKLFF. CDR3 DNA: TGCAGCGCCCGGAAGCTTGAAAAACTGTTTTTT.

This clonotype was seen many times. The chain carries TRBV28 and TRBJ2-7; 7 bases align to TRBD2. Losses at the gene ends were 6 bases for V and 3 bases for J; bases not matched to a gene: 14. Germline CDR1 MDHEN, CDR2 SYDVKM. CDR3 length: 16 amino acids. The DNA for the CDR3 is TGTGCCAGCAGCCACCCGCTGGGACTAATAAACTACGAGCAGTACTTC. The encoded protein is CASSHPLGLINYEQYF.

This clonotype has a count of ten or more. This rearrangement joins TRBV7-2 to TRBJ1-2; no reliable D call. This CDR3 spans 13 amino acids. The V gene's germline CDR1 is SGHTA and CDR2 FQGNSA. V was cut by 5 bases and J by 7 bases, with 14 bases left in between. CDR3 amino acids: CASSETPAVGYTF. CDR3 DNA: TGTGCCAGCAGCGAGACGCCGGCGGTTGGCTACACCTTC.

This clonotype turned up a few times. Given a much more abundant clone one base away, this may be a read error. The genes are TRBV12-3 or TRBV12-4 and TRBJ2-7, with D unclear. This CDR3 region has 14 residues. DNA for the CDR3: TGTGCCGGCAGTTTCCAGGTCGGCTCCTACGAGCAGTACTTC. Protein: CAGSFQVGSYEQYF.

This chain joins TRBV20-1 and TRBJ2-7, with TRBD1 identical over 8 bases. The CDR3 spans 14 residues. Germline CDR1 reads DFQATT; CDR2 reads SNEGSKA (reference sequence). J gave up 7 bases and V 6 bases, and 14 bases lay outside the gene matches. The CDR3 loop is CSAPDRGGSNEQYF. The CDR3 coding sequence is TGCAGTGCCCCCGACAGGGGAGGAAGCAATGAGCAGTACTTC.

In its sample, this clonotype was seen many times. The chain links TRBV4-1 to TRBJ2-3; tentative D call: TRBD1 (6 bases). Germline values: CDR1 MGHRA, CDR2 YSYEKL. The CDR3 contains 15 residues. V was pared by 3 bases and J by 0 bases, with 10 bases between. The CDR3 region has the DNA TGCGCCAGCAGCCAGTCAACAGGGAGCACAGATACGCAGTATTTT. Its protein product is CASSQSTGSTDTQYF.

This clonotype was seen at least ten times. This rearrangement joins TRBV3-1 to TRBJ1-2; D gene unclear. V was pared by 4 bases and J by 4 bases, with 13 bases between. CDR1 and CDR2 (germline): LGHDT, YNNKEL (reference sequence). The CDR3 has 14 amino acids. CDR3: CASSPRRSGYGYTF. The DNA of the CDR3 is TGTGCCAGCAGCCCCCGTCGCTCTGGCTATGGCTACACCTTC.

The rearrangement joins TRBV5-8 to TRBJ2-1; D call uncertain. The CDR3 consists of 14 residues. Germline loops: CDR1 SGHTS, CDR2 YDEGEE. The V and J ends lost 0 bases and 7 bases respectively, with 11 bases between them. Here the CDR3 reads CASSLGLWGNEQFF. CDR3 nucleotide sequence: TGTGCCAGCAGCTTGGGGTTGTGGGGAAATGAGCAGTTCTTC. Looking up the rest from reference TRBV5-8 and TRBJ2-1 gives the full variable domain: EAGVTQSPTHLIKTRGQQATLRCSPISGHTSVYWYQQALGLGLQFLLWYDEGEERNRGNFPPRFSGRQFPNYSSELNVNALELEDSALYLCASSLGLWGNEQFFGPGTRLTVL.

This rearrangement joins TRBV12-3 or TRBV12-4 to TRBJ1-1; D is ambiguous. The CDR3 sequence is 13 residues long. The germline V and J ends were trimmed by 0 bases and 7 bases, with 9 bases remaining between them. CDR3 sequence: CASSLALQVEAFF. CDR3 bases: TGTGCCAGCAGTTTAGCGCTGCAGGTTGAAGCTTTCTTT.

This clonotype was picked up many times. The chain combines TRBV5-1 with TRBJ1-4; D may be TRBD1 (5 bases). This CDR3 is 15 amino acids long. V lost 4 bases to trimming and J lost 5 bases, with 15 bases between them. Germline V gives CDR1 SGHRS, CDR2 YFSETQ. CDR3 in amino acids: CASSRDGTGNEKLFF. The DNA for the CDR3 is TGCGCCAGCAGCCGCGACGGGACCGGGAATGAAAAACTGTTTTTT. Variable domain in full (rest from reference TRBV5-1 and TRBJ1-4): KAGVTQTPRYLIKTRGQQVTLSCSPISGHRSVSWYQQTPGQGLQFLFEYFSETQRNKGNFPGRFSGRQFSNSRSEMNVSTLELGDSALYLCASSRDGTGNEKLFFGSGTQLSVL.

This clonotype was detected many times. The chain couples TRBV18 to TRBJ2-7; D remains ambiguous. The CDR3 length is 13 residues. CDR1 is KGHSH and CDR2 is LQKENI in the germline V gene. Trimming took 1 base from V and 3 from J, leaving 7 bases between them. The DNA for the CDR3 is TGTGCCAGCTCACCACGCCAGAACTACGAGCAGTACTTC. Residues: CASSPRQNYEQYF.

This clonotype was seen repeatedly, ten times or more. The chain employs TRBV19 and TRBJ2-1; D gene unclear. The CDR3 length is 12 residues. Germline CDR1 reads LNHDA; CDR2 reads SQIVND (reference sequence). The V end lost 6 bases, the J end lost 5 bases, and 8 bases lay between the germline ends. The CDR3 nucleotides are TGTGCCAGTAGCAATGTTAACAATGAGCAGTTCTTC. It codes for CASSNVNNEQFF.

This clonotype showed up just a few times. This chain connects TRBV15 to TRBJ1-6; the D gene is possibly TRBD1 (6 bases). Trimming cost V 5 bases and J 0 bases, with 14 bases left between them. Germline loops: CDR1 LNHNV, CDR2 YYDKDF (reference sequence). This CDR3 spans 17 amino acids. The CDR3 loop reads CATSGPRGSSYNSPLHF. The CDR3 DNA sequence: TGTGCCACCAGCGGTCCCAGGGGTAGCTCCTATAATTCACCCCTCCACTTT.

Only a few counts were recorded for this clonotype. The chain carries TRBV3-1 and TRBJ1-6; 7 bases map to TRBD1. CDR1 is LGHDT and CDR2 is YNNKEL in the germline V gene (reference sequence). This CDR3 contains 18 residues. J was trimmed by 7 bases and V by 6 bases; bases with no gene match: 18. CDR3 residues: CASRQTDTGVTPNSPLHF. CDR3 bases: TGTGCCAGCAGACAAACGGATACAGGGGTCACGCCGAATTCACCCCTCCACTTT.

Many counts were recorded for this clonotype. This chain uses TRBV7-2 with TRBJ2-1, with 8 bases matching TRBD2. The CDR3 contains 13 residues. V shed 3 bases and J 6 bases; nucleotides not matched to a gene: 1. Per germline, CDR1 SGHTA and CDR2 FQGNSA. The chain's CDR3 is CASSFGGANEQFF. The DNA of the CDR3 is TGTGCCAGCAGCTTCGGGGGGGCCAATGAGCAGTTCTTC.

This clonotype was found a few times. V gene TRBV6-1 combines with J gene TRBJ1-5; no clear D gene. Germline V gene data show CDR1 as MNHNS and CDR2 as SASEGT. This CDR3 is built from 15 residues. V shed 2 bases and J shed 0 bases, with 8 bases lying between them. The CDR3 sequence is CASSELGLSNQPQHF. CDR3 nucleotide sequence: TGTGCCAGCAGTGAATTGGGCCTTAGCAATCAGCCCCAGCATTTT.

This clonotype showed up just a few times. A much larger clonotype is one base distant, so this may be a read error. This sequence joins TRBV5-6 and TRBJ1-2; the D gene is possibly TRBD1 (5 bases). Between the trimmed V and J ends, which lost 0 bases and 4 bases, there was a span of 13 bases. Germline assignment: CDR1 SGHDT and CDR2 YYEEEE. This CDR3 comprises 15 residues. CDR3 amino acids: CASSLDGRASYGYTF. The CDR3 DNA is TGTGCCAGCAGCTTGGACGGCAGGGCGAGCTATGGCTACACCTTC. Full variable domain (missing parts from reference TRBV5-6 and TRBJ1-2): DAGVTQSPTHLIKTRGQQVTLRCSPKSGHDTVSWYQQALGQGPQFIFQYYEEEERQRGNFPDRFSGHQFPNYSSELNVNALLLGDSALYLCASSLDGRASYGYTFGSGTRLTVV.

This clonotype was found many times. This chain joins TRBV20-1 and TRBJ2-1; TRBD1 agrees at 7 bases. The junction had 8 bases not matched to a gene; V was cut back by 3 bases and J by 0 bases. Germline assignment: CDR1 DFQATT and CDR2 SNEGSKA (reference sequence). This CDR3 comprises 16 residues. For the CDR3, the DNA is TGCAGTGCTAGTGGGGACAGCCTTTTCTCCTACAATGAGCAGTTCTTC. It encodes CSASGDSLFSYNEQFF.

As to this clonotype: A read error may produce the germline difference seen at one junction end. The J gene is TRBJ2-5, the V gene TRBV24-1, with 10 bases identical to TRBD1. The germline V gene encodes CDR1 KGHDR and CDR2 SFDVKD. The CDR3 length is 14 residues. CDR3 DNA sequence: TGTGCCGCCAGCACGACAGGGGGCAAATATGAGCAGTACTTC. Protein: CAASTTGGKYEQYF.

The CDR3 protein is CASSTSPGQPRRETQYF. The CDR3 DNA sequence: TGTGCCAGCAGCACCTCTCCGGGACAACCCCGGAGAGAGACCCAGTACTTC. The chain has TRBV7-2 and TRBJ2-5, with TRBD1 as a possible D gene (6 bases). Germline CDR1 is SGHTA and CDR2 is FQGNSA. The CDR3 length is 17 residues. Trimming cost V 5 bases and J 4 bases, with 23 bases left between them.

The chain has TRBV13 and TRBJ2-1; 12 bases map to TRBD1. The length of the CDR3 is 16 residues. The V gene end was trimmed by 4 bases and the J gene end by 5 bases; junction bases not matched to a gene: 6. Germline V gene data show CDR1 as PRHDT and CDR2 as FYEKMQ (reference sequence). CDR3: CASSSLGQGANNEQFF. CDR3 in DNA: TGTGCCAGCAGCTCCCTGGGACAGGGGGCCAACAATGAGCAGTTCTTC.

In regard to this clonotype: One junction end disagrees with the germline gene, perhaps due to a read error. The chain uses TRBV7-2 and TRBJ1-2; D is perhaps TRBD1 (6 bases). The CDR3 is 15 residues long. Germline CDR1 reads SGHTA; CDR2 reads FQGNSA. The CDR3: CASSLGGGGKYGHTF. CDR3 in DNA: TGTGCCAGCAGCTTGGGAGGGGGGGGCAAGTATGGCCACACCTTC.

This clonotype showed up just once. An end of the junction does not agree with germline; a read error may underlie this. The CDR3: CAGSLAAGSGANVLTF. Written as DNA, the CDR3 is TGTGCCGGCAGCTTAGCCGCAGGCTCTGGGGCCAACGTCCTGACTTTC. The gene calls are TRBV7-2 and TRBJ2-6; D is unresolved. This CDR3 is built from 16 residues. The germline CDR1 and CDR2 sequences are SGHTA and FQGNSA. The full variable domain, completed using reference TRBV7-2 and TRBJ2-6, is GAGVSQSPSNKVTEKGKDVELRCDPISGHTALYWYRQSLGQGLEFLIYFQGNSAPDKSGLPSDRFSAERTGGSVSTLTIQRTQQEDSAVYLCAGSLAAGSGANVLTFGAGSRLTVL.

This clonotype has more than one count but fewer than ten. The gene calls are TRBV4-1 and TRBJ1-4; a possible D gene is TRBD1 (5 bases). V shed 4 bases and J shed 5 bases, with 14 bases lying between them. Germline CDR1 reads MGHRA; CDR2 reads YSYEKL. The CDR3 runs 15 residues. CDR3 DNA sequence: TGCGCCAGCAGCCGGCTCGGGGAGGGGAATGAAAAACTGTTTTTT. This translates into CASSRLGEGNEKLFF.

This clonotype has at least ten counts. This sequence joins TRBV6-5 and TRBJ2-7; 8 bases fit TRBD1. This CDR3 is built from 16 residues. CDR1 is MNHEY, CDR2 SVGAGI, per germline. J lost 3 bases, V lost 4 bases, and 11 bases had no gene match. The CDR3 loop reads CASSSGTGLELYEQYF. The CDR3 region has the DNA TGTGCCAGCAGTTCCGGGACAGGACTCGAACTCTACGAGCAGTACTTC.

The table lists this clonotype with a few counts. V is TRBV28 and J is TRBJ1-2, with TRBD1 identical over 8 bases. V shed 10 bases, J shed 8 bases, and the junction held 6 bases outside the gene matches. Germline V CDR1 and CDR2: MDHEN, SYDVKM. This CDR3 region has 11 residues. The CDR3 bases are TGTGCCACCAGACAGGGGCTGGGCTACACCTTC. Protein product: CATRQGLGYTF.

The V call is TRBV7-3, the J call TRBJ2-1; D remains unclear. CDR1 and CDR2 (germline): SGHTA, FQGTGA. This CDR3 comprises 15 residues. V was shortened by 2 bases and J by 4 bases, with 12 bases between the two germline ends. This chain's CDR3 is CASSLSLGSYNEQFF. The CDR3 DNA follows: TGTGCCAGCAGCTTATCGCTGGGGTCGTACAATGAGCAGTTCTTC.